A selection of T cell receptor beta chains follows, all from one sample in a study of shared clonotypes between healthy human individuals. The method was immunoSEQ multiplex PCR; TCRdb's version includes in-frame clones alone and lacks a portion of them. The table records about half a million clones, around four fifths of them present only once. Sample: PBMCs. These receptors were collected from a woman aged 35 to 49 in good health. Some clones in this sample may be carry-over from other donors' samples. CDR3s include the opening cysteine and the closing phenylalanine or tryptophan. Fields, in order: J gene, D gene, V gene, CDR3 length, clone size, CDR3 DNA, CDR3 protein. A D gene is named only where the DNA matches it firmly. Size tells how often a clone was seen (once, few, many) or the class of an expanded clone, and some rows leave it out.

j_call: TRBJ1-2
d_call: NA
v_call: TRBV7-2
cdr3_length: 14
clone_size: few
cdr3_nt: TGTGCCAGCAGCCCGGTACCTCCAGGGAGGGGCTACACCTTC
cdr3_aa: CASSPVPPGRGYTF

j_call: TRBJ2-5
d_call: NA
v_call: TRBV30
cdr3_length: 13
clone_size: NA
cdr3_nt: TGTGCCTGGAGTCAACAGGGAAGCGAGACCCAGTACTTC
cdr3_aa: CAWSQQGSETQYF

j_call: TRBJ1-1
d_call: NA
v_call: TRBV19
cdr3_length: 13
clone_size: few
cdr3_nt: TGTGCCAGTAGTGAGGGACTGAACACTGAAGCTTTCTTT
cdr3_aa: CASSEGLNTEAFF

j_call: TRBJ2-5
d_call: NA
v_call: TRBV7-7
cdr3_length: 14
clone_size: NA
cdr3_nt: TGTGCTAGCAGCTTAAGTCAAGTTCGGGAGACCCAGTACTTC
cdr3_aa: CASSLSQVRETQYF

j_call: TRBJ2-5
d_call: NA
v_call: TRBV5-8
cdr3_length: 16
clone_size: few
cdr3_nt: TGTGCCAGCAGCTCGTTGGCCTCCCAGGGGCAAGAGACCCAGTACTTC
cdr3_aa: CASSSLASQGQETQYF

j_call: TRBJ2-1
d_call: TRBD1
v_call: TRBV10-3
cdr3_length: 14
clone_size: NA
cdr3_nt: TGTGCCATCAGTACCCGGACAGGGGACAATGAGCAGTTCTTC
cdr3_aa: CAISTRTGDNEQFF

j_call: TRBJ1-1
d_call: NA
v_call: TRBV10-3
cdr3_length: 15
clone_size: NA
cdr3_nt: TGTGCCATCAGTGAGTCATTGACGGGAAACACTGAAGCTTTCTTT
cdr3_aa: CAISESLTGNTEAFF

j_call: TRBJ2-1
d_call: TRBD2
v_call: TRBV7-3
cdr3_length: 18
clone_size: NA
cdr3_nt: TGTGCCAGCAGCTTAAGACTAGCGGGAGCCCCGCCCGGCAATGAGCAGTTCTTC
cdr3_aa: CASSLRLAGAPPGNEQFF

j_call: TRBJ2-7
d_call: NA
v_call: TRBV27
cdr3_length: 13
clone_size: NA
cdr3_nt: TGTGCCAGCAGTTTGCGAGGGCCTCACGAGCAGTACTTC
cdr3_aa: CASSLRGPHEQYF

j_call: TRBJ2-7
d_call: NA
v_call: TRBV7-9
cdr3_length: 15
clone_size: NA
cdr3_nt: TGTGCCAGCAGCCCCCCTGAGGGGGTGTGGTACGAGCAGTACTTC
cdr3_aa: CASSPPEGVWYEQYF

j_call: TRBJ2-7
d_call: NA
v_call: TRBV19
cdr3_length: 14
clone_size: NA
cdr3_nt: TGTGCCAGTAGTGGTATTGCGGGGTTCTACGAGCAGTACTTC
cdr3_aa: CASSGIAGFYEQYF

j_call: TRBJ2-1
d_call: NA
v_call: TRBV18
cdr3_length: 13
clone_size: NA
cdr3_nt: TGTGCCAGCTCACCGGAGGGATACAATGAGCAGTTCTTC
cdr3_aa: CASSPEGYNEQFF

j_call: TRBJ2-2
d_call: TRBD2
v_call: TRBV2
cdr3_length: 17
clone_size: NA
cdr3_nt: TGTGCCAGCAGTGAAGATATAGCGGGAGGGGCGCCCGGGGAGCTGTTTTTT
cdr3_aa: CASSEDIAGGAPGELFF

j_call: TRBJ2-1
d_call: TRBD1
v_call: TRBV5-1
cdr3_length: 15
clone_size: NA
cdr3_nt: TGCGCCAGCAGCAGGACAGGGGTATCCTACAATGAGCAGTTCTTC
cdr3_aa: CASSRTGVSYNEQFF

j_call: TRBJ2-7
d_call: TRBD2
v_call: TRBV7-2
cdr3_length: 16
clone_size: NA
cdr3_nt: TGTGCCAGCAGCTTAGGTCTAGCGGGAGCGAACTACGAGCAGTACTTC
cdr3_aa: CASSLGLAGANYEQYF

j_call: TRBJ2-7
d_call: TRBD2
v_call: TRBV7-3
cdr3_length: 17
clone_size: few
cdr3_nt: TGTGCCAGCAGCCCCGGACTAGCGGGCCCAAACCACTACGAGCAGTACTTC
cdr3_aa: CASSPGLAGPNHYEQYF

j_call: TRBJ2-7
d_call: NA
v_call: TRBV7-2
cdr3_length: 15
clone_size: NA
cdr3_nt: TGTGCCAGCAGCTTGGCCCGGACAGCCCCCTACGAGCAGTACTTC
cdr3_aa: CASSLARTAPYEQYF

j_call: TRBJ1-5
d_call: NA
v_call: TRBV27
cdr3_length: 13
clone_size: NA
cdr3_nt: TGTGCCAGCAGACAGGCTATGGATCAGCCCCAGCATTTT
cdr3_aa: CASRQAMDQPQHF

j_call: TRBJ1-1
d_call: NA
v_call: TRBV28
cdr3_length: 16
clone_size: few
cdr3_nt: TGTGCCAGCAGCCCACCTCCCCATGAGTGGGACACTGAAGCTTTCTTT
cdr3_aa: CASSPPPHEWDTEAFF

j_call: TRBJ1-3
d_call: TRBD1
v_call: TRBV10-3
cdr3_length: 14
clone_size: NA
cdr3_nt: TGTGCCATCAGCCTAGACAGGGTTGGAAACACCATATATTTT
cdr3_aa: CAISLDRVGNTIYF

j_call: TRBJ1-2
d_call: NA
v_call: TRBV7-2
cdr3_length: 14
clone_size: NA
cdr3_nt: TGTGCCAGCAGCTTGGGACGGGGGGTCTATGGCTACACCTTC
cdr3_aa: CASSLGRGVYGYTF

j_call: TRBJ2-7
d_call: TRBD1
v_call: TRBV9
cdr3_length: 13
clone_size: NA
cdr3_nt: TGTGCCAGCAGCGCCGGGACAGATTCCGAGCAGTACTTC
cdr3_aa: CASSAGTDSEQYF

j_call: TRBJ2-1
d_call: NA
v_call: TRBV15
cdr3_length: 12
clone_size: NA
cdr3_nt: TGTGCCACCAGCAGCCTATACGTGGAGCAGTTCTTC
cdr3_aa: CATSSLYVEQFF

j_call: TRBJ2-3
d_call: NA
v_call: TRBV5-1
cdr3_length: 14
clone_size: NA
cdr3_nt: TGCGCCAGCAGCTTGGAACGGCACACAGATACGCAGTATTTT
cdr3_aa: CASSLERHTDTQYF

j_call: TRBJ1-2
d_call: NA
v_call: TRBV28
cdr3_length: 12
clone_size: few
cdr3_nt: TGTGCCAGCAGTTTGGGCGCCCTAGGCTACACCTTC
cdr3_aa: CASSLGALGYTF

j_call: TRBJ2-5
d_call: TRBD1
v_call: TRBV5-1
cdr3_length: 15
clone_size: once
cdr3_nt: TGCGCCAGCGGGCCGGGTACAGGGGGCTTAGAGACCCAGTACTTC
cdr3_aa: CASGPGTGGLETQYF

j_call: TRBJ2-7
d_call: TRBD2
v_call: TRBV10-1
cdr3_length: 13
clone_size: NA
cdr3_nt: TGCGCCAGCAGTTCTAGCGGCCAGGCCGAGCAGTACTTC
cdr3_aa: CASSSSGQAEQYF

j_call: TRBJ2-1
d_call: NA
v_call: TRBV5-4
cdr3_length: 16
clone_size: NA
cdr3_nt: TGTGCCAGCAGCTTCCCTGACTTACGGAGGGTCAATGAGCAGTTCTTC
cdr3_aa: CASSFPDLRRVNEQFF

j_call: TRBJ1-2
d_call: NA
v_call: TRBV30
cdr3_length: 16
clone_size: NA
cdr3_nt: TGTGCCTGGAGTGCGAGGTGGGATCGGACGGCCTATGGCTACACCTTC
cdr3_aa: CAWSARWDRTAYGYTF

j_call: TRBJ2-5
d_call: NA
v_call: TRBV18
cdr3_length: 13
clone_size: NA
cdr3_nt: TGTGCCAGCTCACTCGGGACGGAAGAGACCCAGTACTTC
cdr3_aa: CASSLGTEETQYF

j_call: TRBJ2-1
d_call: NA
v_call: TRBV5-4
cdr3_length: 15
clone_size: NA
cdr3_nt: TGTGCCAGCAAATCGGGACTCCTCTCCTACAATGAGCAGTTCTTC
cdr3_aa: CASKSGLLSYNEQFF

j_call: TRBJ1-2
d_call: NA
v_call: TRBV28
cdr3_length: 11
clone_size: NA
cdr3_nt: TGTGCCAGCAACACGCTCTATGGCTACACCTTC
cdr3_aa: CASNTLYGYTF

j_call: TRBJ2-7
d_call: TRBD2
v_call: TRBV7-2
cdr3_length: 14
clone_size: NA
cdr3_nt: TGTGCCAGCAGCTTTGATACGGGAGGGCGGGAGCAGTACTTC
cdr3_aa: CASSFDTGGREQYF

j_call: TRBJ2-2
d_call: NA
v_call: TRBV30
cdr3_length: 13
clone_size: few
cdr3_nt: TGTGCCTGGTGGTCTAGCTGGACCGGGGAGCTGTTTTTT
cdr3_aa: CAWWSSWTGELFF

j_call: TRBJ1-5
d_call: TRBD1
v_call: TRBV4-1
cdr3_length: 16
clone_size: NA
cdr3_nt: TGCGCCAGCAGCCAAGATCTTGGCAGGGGGGTTCAGCCCCAGCATTTT
cdr3_aa: CASSQDLGRGVQPQHF

j_call: TRBJ1-4
d_call: TRBD1
v_call: TRBV5-4
cdr3_length: 14
clone_size: NA
cdr3_nt: TGTGCCAGCAGTTCGGACAGGGGGCATAGAAAACTGTTTTTT
cdr3_aa: CASSSDRGHRKLFF

j_call: TRBJ2-2
d_call: TRBD2
v_call: TRBV5-1
cdr3_length: 15
clone_size: NA
cdr3_nt: TGCGCCAGCAGCTTAACGGGAGGGTACACCGGGGAGCTGTTTTTT
cdr3_aa: CASSLTGGYTGELFF

j_call: TRBJ2-3
d_call: NA
v_call: TRBV18
cdr3_length: 16
clone_size: NA
cdr3_nt: TGTGCCAGCTCACCACTCAGGGGCCTTAGCACAGATACGCAGTATTTT
cdr3_aa: CASSPLRGLSTDTQYF

j_call: TRBJ1-1
d_call: TRBD1
v_call: TRBV7-9
cdr3_length: 17
clone_size: few
cdr3_nt: TGTGCCAGCAGCTTAGGGTGGGCAGGGGGCAGGAACACTGAAGCTTTCTTT
cdr3_aa: CASSLGWAGGRNTEAFF

j_call: TRBJ2-1
d_call: NA
v_call: TRBV27
cdr3_length: 15
clone_size: once
cdr3_nt: TGTGCCAGCAGTTTAAACCGGTTTCAAGGCGATGAGCAGTTCTTC
cdr3_aa: CASSLNRFQGDEQFF

j_call: TRBJ2-7
d_call: NA
v_call: TRBV5-1
cdr3_length: 11
clone_size: NA
cdr3_nt: TGCGCCAGCAGCCCCGGTTACGAGCAGTACTTC
cdr3_aa: CASSPGYEQYF

j_call: TRBJ1-1
d_call: NA
v_call: TRBV7-8
cdr3_length: 14
clone_size: NA
cdr3_nt: TGTGCCAGCAGCCCGGGACCGATGAACACTGAAGCTTTCTTT
cdr3_aa: CASSPGPMNTEAFF

j_call: TRBJ2-1
d_call: NA
v_call: TRBV5-1
cdr3_length: 15
clone_size: NA
cdr3_nt: TGCGCCAGCAGCTCCGGTGGGACACAGTACAATGAGCAGTTCTTC
cdr3_aa: CASSSGGTQYNEQFF

j_call: TRBJ2-3
d_call: NA
v_call: TRBV6-4
cdr3_length: 14
clone_size: NA
cdr3_nt: TGTGCCAGCAGTGAGTACACGGCCGCAGATACGCAGTATTTT
cdr3_aa: CASSEYTAADTQYF

j_call: TRBJ2-1
d_call: TRBD2
v_call: TRBV4-3
cdr3_length: 17
clone_size: NA
cdr3_nt: TGCGCCAGCAGCCCCAGAACTAGCGGGAGGGTTTCCGATGAGCAGTTCTTC
cdr3_aa: CASSPRTSGRVSDEQFF

j_call: TRBJ1-4
d_call: NA
v_call: TRBV15
cdr3_length: 12
clone_size: NA
cdr3_nt: TGTGCCACCAGCAGGCTTCAGGGTGGGGTGTTTTTT
cdr3_aa: CATSRLQGGVFF

j_call: TRBJ2-7
d_call: NA
v_call: TRBV6-1
cdr3_length: 13
clone_size: few
cdr3_nt: TGTGCCAGCAGTATACGACCAGATTACGAGCAGTACTTC
cdr3_aa: CASSIRPDYEQYF

j_call: TRBJ1-5
d_call: TRBD1
v_call: TRBV30
cdr3_length: 14
clone_size: NA
cdr3_nt: TGTGCCTGGAGTGAGACAGGGGGTCATCAGCCCCAGCATTTT
cdr3_aa: CAWSETGGHQPQHF

j_call: TRBJ2-7
d_call: NA
v_call: TRBV6-4
cdr3_length: 17
clone_size: NA
cdr3_nt: TGTGCCAGCAGTGACGGCAGGGCGCGAGAACCTTCCTACGAGCAGTACTTC
cdr3_aa: CASSDGRAREPSYEQYF

j_call: TRBJ2-7
d_call: TRBD1
v_call: TRBV7-9
cdr3_length: 17
clone_size: NA
cdr3_nt: TGTGCCAGCAGCCCCCCGAGGGTGGGGACAGGAGTGTTAGAGCAGTACTTC
cdr3_aa: CASSPPRVGTGVLEQYF

j_call: TRBJ2-1
d_call: NA
v_call: TRBV5-1
cdr3_length: 13
clone_size: NA
cdr3_nt: TGCGCCAGCAGTTACAGGATGGACAATGAGCAGTTCTTC
cdr3_aa: CASSYRMDNEQFF

j_call: TRBJ2-1
d_call: NA
v_call: TRBV5-1
cdr3_length: 14
clone_size: NA
cdr3_nt: TGCGCCAGCAGCTTCGGGAGCTCCTACAATGAGCAGTTCTTC
cdr3_aa: CASSFGSSYNEQFF

j_call: TRBJ1-2
d_call: NA
v_call: TRBV2
cdr3_length: 13
clone_size: few
cdr3_nt: TGTGCCAGCAGTGAAGAACCCAGGAGGGGCTACACCTTC
cdr3_aa: CASSEEPRRGYTF